This TCR beta chain was obtained from a study of cytomegalovirus exposure and HLA in healthy donors. Study overall: Per a later analysis, the 550 to 850 first-cohort and 120 validation repertoires shared one platform.

Study outcomes and limitations: The tendency of first-cohort TCR clusters to co-occur in the 120 or so validation repertoires was identified by a subsequent analysis. In vitro assays verified that three CMV-associated chains recognized CMV antigens specifically.

Sequencing was performed with immunoSEQ multiplex PCR; in TCRdb, only in-frame clones are kept and a portion is missing. This table holds 70,000 to 85,000 clones, 94% found once. CDR3 size: 16 residues. CDR1 and CDR2 from the germline V gene are SQVTM and ANQGSEA. Trimming took off 2 bases at V and 1 base at J, with 17 bases between the two ends. About this clone itself: Its matching antigen is unknown.

The donors were members of the validation cohort comprising over 100 subjects, separate from the approximately 670-subject first cohort. This TCR was sampled from a woman aged 18-29 years in good health and CMV-seropositive. J is TRBJ1-1 and V is TRBV29-1, with D possibly TRBD1 on 5 matching bases. The sample comprised PBMCs. DNA of the CDR3: TGCAGCGTTGAACATGGGACGGAGGGAAAGAACACTGAAGCTTTCTTT. Protein sequence: CSVEHGTEGKNTEAFF.